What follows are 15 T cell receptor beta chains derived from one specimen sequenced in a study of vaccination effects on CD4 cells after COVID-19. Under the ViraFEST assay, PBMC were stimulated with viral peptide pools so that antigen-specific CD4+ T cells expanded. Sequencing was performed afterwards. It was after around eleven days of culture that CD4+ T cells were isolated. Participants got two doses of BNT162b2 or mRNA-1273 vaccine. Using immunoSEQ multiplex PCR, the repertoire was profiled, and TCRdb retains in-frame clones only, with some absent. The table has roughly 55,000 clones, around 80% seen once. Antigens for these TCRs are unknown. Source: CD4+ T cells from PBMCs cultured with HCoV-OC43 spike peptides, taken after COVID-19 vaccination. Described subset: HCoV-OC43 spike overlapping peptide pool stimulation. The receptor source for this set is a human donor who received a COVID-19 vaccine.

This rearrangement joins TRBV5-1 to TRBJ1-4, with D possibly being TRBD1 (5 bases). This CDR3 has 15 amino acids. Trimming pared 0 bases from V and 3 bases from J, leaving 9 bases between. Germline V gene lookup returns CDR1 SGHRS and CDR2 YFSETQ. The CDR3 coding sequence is TGCGCCAGCAGCTTGGCTACAGGATCTAATGAAAAACTGTTTTTT. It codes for CASSLATGSNEKLFF.

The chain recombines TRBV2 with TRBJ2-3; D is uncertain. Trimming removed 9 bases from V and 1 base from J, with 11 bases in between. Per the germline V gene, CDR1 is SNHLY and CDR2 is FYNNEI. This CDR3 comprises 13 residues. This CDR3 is CASYRWGTDTQYF. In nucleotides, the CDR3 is TGTGCCAGTTACCGTTGGGGCACAGATACGCAGTATTTT.

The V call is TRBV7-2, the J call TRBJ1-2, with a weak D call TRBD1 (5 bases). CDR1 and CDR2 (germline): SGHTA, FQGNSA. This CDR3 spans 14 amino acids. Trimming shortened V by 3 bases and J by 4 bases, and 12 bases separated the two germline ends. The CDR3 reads CASSLRPGIYGYTF. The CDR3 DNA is TGTGCCAGCAGCTTGAGGCCAGGGATCTATGGCTACACCTTC.

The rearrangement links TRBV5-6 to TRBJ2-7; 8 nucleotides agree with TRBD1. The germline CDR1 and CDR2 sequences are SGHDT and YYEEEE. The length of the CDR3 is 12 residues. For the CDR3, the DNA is TGTGCCAGCAGCACCTCGGGACAGGCTCTATCCGTC. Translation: CASSTSGQALSV.

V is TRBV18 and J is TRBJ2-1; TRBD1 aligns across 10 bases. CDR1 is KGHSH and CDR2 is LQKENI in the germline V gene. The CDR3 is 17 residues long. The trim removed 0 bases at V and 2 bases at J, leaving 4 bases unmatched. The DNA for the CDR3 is TGTGCCAGCTCACCACCTCGACAGGGGGCCCCCTACAATGAGCAGTTCTTC. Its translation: CASSPPRQGAPYNEQFF. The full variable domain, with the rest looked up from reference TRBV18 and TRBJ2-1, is NAGVMQNPRHLVRRRGQEARLRCSPMKGHSHVYWYRQLPEEGLKFMVYLQKENIIDESGMPKERFSAEFPKEGPSILRIQQVVRGDSAAYFCASSPPRQGAPYNEQFFGPGTRLTVL.

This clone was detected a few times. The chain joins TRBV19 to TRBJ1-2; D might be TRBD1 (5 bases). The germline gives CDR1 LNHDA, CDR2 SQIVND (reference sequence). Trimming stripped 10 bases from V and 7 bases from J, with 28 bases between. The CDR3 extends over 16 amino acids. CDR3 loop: CATDTAGAWGESGYTF. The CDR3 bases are TGTGCCACGGACACGGCCGGGGCCTGGGGGGAAAGTGGCTACACCTTC.

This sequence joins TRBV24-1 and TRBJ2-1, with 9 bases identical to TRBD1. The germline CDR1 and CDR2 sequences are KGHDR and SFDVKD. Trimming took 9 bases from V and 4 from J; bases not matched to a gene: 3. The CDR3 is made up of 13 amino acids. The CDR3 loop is CATRTGDYNEQFF. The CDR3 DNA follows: TGTGCCACCCGGACAGGGGATTACAATGAGCAGTTCTTC.

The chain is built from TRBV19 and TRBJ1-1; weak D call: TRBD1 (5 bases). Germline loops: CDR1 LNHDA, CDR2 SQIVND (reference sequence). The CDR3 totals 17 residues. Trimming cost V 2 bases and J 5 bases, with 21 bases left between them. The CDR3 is CASSIIGKGPGGTEAFF. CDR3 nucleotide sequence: TGTGCCAGTAGTATAATCGGTAAGGGCCCGGGGGGGACTGAAGCTTTCTTT.

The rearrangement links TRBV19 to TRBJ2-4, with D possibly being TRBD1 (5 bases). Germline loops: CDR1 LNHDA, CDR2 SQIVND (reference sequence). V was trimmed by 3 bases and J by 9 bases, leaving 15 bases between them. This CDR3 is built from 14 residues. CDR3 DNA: TGTGCCAGTAGTATTGAACCCCGGCAGGGCATTCAGTACTTC. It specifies CASSIEPRQGIQYF.

CDR3 sequence (DNA): TGTGCCAGCTCACCACAGGAGCGGGGGGGCCGAAGTGTCCTTGATGAGCAGTTCTTC. Translating gives CASSPQERGGRSVLDEQFF. This chain links TRBV18 with TRBJ2-1, with TRBD2 identical over 10 bases. CDR3 length: 19 amino acids. Germline-derived CDR1 and CDR2 are KGHSH and LQKENI. After removal of 1 base from V and 8 bases from J, the junction contained 17 bases not matched to a gene. Filled out from reference TRBV18 and TRBJ2-1, the complete variable domain reads NAGVMQNPRHLVRRRGQEARLRCSPMKGHSHVYWYRQLPEEGLKFMVYLQKENIIDESGMPKERFSAEFPKEGPSILRIQQVVRGDSAAYFCASSPQERGGRSVLDEQFFGPGTRLTVL.

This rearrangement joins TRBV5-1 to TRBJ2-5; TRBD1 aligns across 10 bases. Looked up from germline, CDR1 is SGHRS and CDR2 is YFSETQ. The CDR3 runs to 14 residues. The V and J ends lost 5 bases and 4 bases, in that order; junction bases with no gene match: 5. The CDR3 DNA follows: TGCGCCAGCAGGTTGACAGGGGGCCTAGAGACCCAGTACTTC. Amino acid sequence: CASRLTGGLETQYF.

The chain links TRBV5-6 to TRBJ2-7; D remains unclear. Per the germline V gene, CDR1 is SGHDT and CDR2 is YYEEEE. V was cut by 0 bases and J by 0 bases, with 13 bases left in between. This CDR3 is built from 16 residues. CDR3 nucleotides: TGTGCCAGCAGCTTGGGACGGTCCATAAGCTCCTACGAGCAGTACGTC. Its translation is CASSLGRSISSYEQYV.

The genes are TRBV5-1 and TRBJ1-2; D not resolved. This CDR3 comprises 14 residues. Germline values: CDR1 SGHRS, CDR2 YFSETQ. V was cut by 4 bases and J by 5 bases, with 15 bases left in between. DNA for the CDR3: TGCGCCAGCAGCATAGAATCAGCTATTTATGGCTACACCTTC. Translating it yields CASSIESAIYGYTF.

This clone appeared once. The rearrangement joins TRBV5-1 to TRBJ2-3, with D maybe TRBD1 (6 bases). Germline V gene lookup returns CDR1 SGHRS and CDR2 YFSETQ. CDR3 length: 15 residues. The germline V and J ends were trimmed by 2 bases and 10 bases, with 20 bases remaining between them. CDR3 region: CASSLNGQSVSPQYF. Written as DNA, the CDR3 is TGCGCCAGCAGCTTAAATGGACAGTCGGTGTCTCCGCAGTATTTT.

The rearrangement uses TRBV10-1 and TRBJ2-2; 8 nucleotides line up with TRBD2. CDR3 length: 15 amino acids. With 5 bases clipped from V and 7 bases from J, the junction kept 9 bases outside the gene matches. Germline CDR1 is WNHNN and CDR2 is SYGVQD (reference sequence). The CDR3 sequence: CASSPTSDRNGELFF. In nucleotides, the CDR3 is TGCGCCAGCAGTCCGACTAGCGATAGGAACGGGGAGCTGTTTTTT.